There are many counts of the clone carrying this T cell receptor beta chain. The germline V and J ends were trimmed by 5 bases and 0 bases, with 4 bases remaining between them. CDR3 length equals 12 residues. Germline V CDR1 and CDR2: LGHDT, YNNKEL (reference sequence). This specimen comes from a study of blood T cell repertoires in COVID-19. Across the study: The United States, Italy and Spain were the sources of the acute and convalescent COVID-19 samples. PBMCs, B-cell-depleted T cells, or T cells were the source of the cDNA or gDNA that made up the material.

In the authors' workflow: Estimation of nucleated cell counts relied on the amplification of reference gene primers. The protocol was immunoSEQ multiplex PCR, while the TCRdb copy is restricted to in-frame clones and leaves out a portion. Clone size and the V and J calls come from that table; the DNA yielded D and trimming. Found here are fewer than 150,000 clones, 80% to 90% of them singletons; the top ten hold more than 4%. This chain uses TRBV3-1 (or the pseudogene TRBV3-2) with TRBJ1-1; no definite D call. This sequence originates from a middle-aged woman with acute or convalescent COVID-19. The specimen was peripheral blood. The CDR3 nucleotides are TGTGCCAGCAGCGAGGTGAACACTGAAGCTTTCTTT. Encoded protein: CASSEVNTEAFF.